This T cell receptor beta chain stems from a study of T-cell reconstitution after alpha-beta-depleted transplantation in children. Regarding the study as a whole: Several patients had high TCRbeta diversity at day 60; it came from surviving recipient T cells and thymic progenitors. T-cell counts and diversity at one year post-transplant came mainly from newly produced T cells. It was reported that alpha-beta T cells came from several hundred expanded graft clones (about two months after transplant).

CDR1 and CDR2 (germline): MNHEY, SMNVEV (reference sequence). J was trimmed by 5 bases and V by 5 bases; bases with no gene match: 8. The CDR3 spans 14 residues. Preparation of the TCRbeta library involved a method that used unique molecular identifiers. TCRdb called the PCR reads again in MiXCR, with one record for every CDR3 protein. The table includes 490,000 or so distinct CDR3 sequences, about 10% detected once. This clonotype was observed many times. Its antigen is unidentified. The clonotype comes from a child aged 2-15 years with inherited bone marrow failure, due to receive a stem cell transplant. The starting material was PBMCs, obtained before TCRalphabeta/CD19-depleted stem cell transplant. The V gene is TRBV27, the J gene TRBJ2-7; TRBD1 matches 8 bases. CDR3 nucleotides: TGTGCCAGCAGTCAGCGGACAGGGCTGGACGAGCAGTACTTC. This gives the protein CASSQRTGLDEQYF.